This TCR beta chain was recovered during a study of T cell changes during pregnancy in multiple sclerosis (dated by TCRdb to between 2019 and 2020). For the study in its entirety: The study looked at changes in the T cell repertoire across pregnancy in women with multiple sclerosis.

On this clone itself: The specificity of this receptor is unknown. Per-base quality was not reported, and no clone a single base away is much larger than it.

The germline V gene encodes CDR1 KGHSH and CDR2 LQKENI. V gives up 5 bases and J gives up 4 bases, and the segment between their germline ends measures 8 bases. Reading from cysteine to phenylalanine, the CDR3 counts 13 amino acids. Just the 39-base CDR3 DNA is kept, in frame starting at base 1. Receptor amplification or capture employed the immunoSEQ multiplex PCR assay. TCRdb obtained this table from immuneACCESS and retained in-frame rearrangements with V and J assigned. These tables miss some clones; where compared with another copy, unresolved V genes account for less than half of the shortfall, and the remainder is unexplained. The sample table records around 61,000 clones; just under 90% of these occur just once. Jointly, the top ten make up about 5% of the sample.

The chain is made from TRBV18 and TRBJ2-2; there is no confident call for the D gene. Specimen: peripheral blood from another person, used as feeder cells. This clonotype originated in a human donor whose cells served as feeder cells for cultures in a pregnancy study. Here is the DNA: TGTGCCAGCTCATTTCAGATCACCGGGGAGCTGTTTTTT. This encodes CASSFQITGELFF.